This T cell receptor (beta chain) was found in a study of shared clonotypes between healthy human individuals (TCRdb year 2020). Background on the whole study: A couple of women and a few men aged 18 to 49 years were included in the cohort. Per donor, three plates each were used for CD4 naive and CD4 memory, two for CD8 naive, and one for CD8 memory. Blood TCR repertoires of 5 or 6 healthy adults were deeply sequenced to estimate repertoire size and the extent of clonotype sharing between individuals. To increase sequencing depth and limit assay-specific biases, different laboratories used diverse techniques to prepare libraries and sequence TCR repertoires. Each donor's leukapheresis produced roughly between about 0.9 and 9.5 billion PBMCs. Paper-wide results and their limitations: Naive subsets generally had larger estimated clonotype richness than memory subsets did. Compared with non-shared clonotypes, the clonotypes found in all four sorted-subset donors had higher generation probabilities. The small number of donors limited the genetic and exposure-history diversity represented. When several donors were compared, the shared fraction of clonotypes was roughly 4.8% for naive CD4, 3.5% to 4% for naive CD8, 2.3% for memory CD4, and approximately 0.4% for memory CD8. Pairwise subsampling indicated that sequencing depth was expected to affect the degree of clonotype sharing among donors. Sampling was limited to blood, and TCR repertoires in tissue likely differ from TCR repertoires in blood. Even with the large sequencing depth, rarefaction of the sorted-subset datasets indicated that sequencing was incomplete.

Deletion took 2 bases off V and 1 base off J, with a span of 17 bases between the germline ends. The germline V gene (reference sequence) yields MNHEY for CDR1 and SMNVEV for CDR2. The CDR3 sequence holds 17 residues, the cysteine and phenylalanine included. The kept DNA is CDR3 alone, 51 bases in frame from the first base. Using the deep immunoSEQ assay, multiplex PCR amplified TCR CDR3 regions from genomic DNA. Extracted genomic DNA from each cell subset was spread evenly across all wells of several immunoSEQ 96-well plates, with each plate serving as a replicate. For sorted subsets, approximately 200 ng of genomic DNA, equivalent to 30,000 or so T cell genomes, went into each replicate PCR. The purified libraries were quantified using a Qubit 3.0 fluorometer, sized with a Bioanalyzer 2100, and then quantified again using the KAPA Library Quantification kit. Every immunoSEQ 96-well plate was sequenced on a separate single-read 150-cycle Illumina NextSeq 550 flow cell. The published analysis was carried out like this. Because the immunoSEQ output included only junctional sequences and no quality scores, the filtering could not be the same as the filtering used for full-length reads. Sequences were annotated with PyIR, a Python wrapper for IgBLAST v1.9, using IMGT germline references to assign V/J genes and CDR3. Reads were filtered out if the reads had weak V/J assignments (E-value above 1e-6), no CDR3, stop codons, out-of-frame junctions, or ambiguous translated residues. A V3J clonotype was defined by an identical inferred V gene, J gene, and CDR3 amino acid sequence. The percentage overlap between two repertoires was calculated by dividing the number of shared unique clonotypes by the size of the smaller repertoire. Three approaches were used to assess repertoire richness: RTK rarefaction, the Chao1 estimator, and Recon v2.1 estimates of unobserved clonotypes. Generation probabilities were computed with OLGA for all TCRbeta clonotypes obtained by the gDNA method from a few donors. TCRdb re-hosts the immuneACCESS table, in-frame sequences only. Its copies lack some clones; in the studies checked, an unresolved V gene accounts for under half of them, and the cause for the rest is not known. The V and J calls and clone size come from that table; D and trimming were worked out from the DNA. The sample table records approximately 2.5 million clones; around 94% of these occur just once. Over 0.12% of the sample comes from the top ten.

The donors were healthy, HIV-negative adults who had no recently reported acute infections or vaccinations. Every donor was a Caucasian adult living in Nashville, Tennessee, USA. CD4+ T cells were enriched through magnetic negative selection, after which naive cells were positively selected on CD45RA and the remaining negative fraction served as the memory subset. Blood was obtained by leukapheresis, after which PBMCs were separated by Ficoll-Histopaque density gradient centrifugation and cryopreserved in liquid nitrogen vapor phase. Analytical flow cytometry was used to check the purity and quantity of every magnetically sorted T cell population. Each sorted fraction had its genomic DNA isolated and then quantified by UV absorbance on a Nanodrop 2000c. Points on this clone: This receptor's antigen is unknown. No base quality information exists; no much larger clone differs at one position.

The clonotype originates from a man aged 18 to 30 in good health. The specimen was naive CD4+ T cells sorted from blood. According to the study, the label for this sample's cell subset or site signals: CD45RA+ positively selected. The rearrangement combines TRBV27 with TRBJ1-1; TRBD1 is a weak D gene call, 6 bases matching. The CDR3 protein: CASSLRTLPGANTEAFF. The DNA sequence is TGTGCCAGCAGTTTACGGACTTTACCGGGGGCGAACACTGAAGCTTTCTTT.